A selection of T cell receptor beta chains follows, all from one sample in a study of T cells in Graves' hyperthyroidism and ophthalmopathy. TCRdb used MiXCR to reprocess the multiplex PCR reads, holding one entry per CDR3 protein. The table shows about 300,000 distinct CDR3 sequences, with roughly a fifth occurring only once. The sample comprised blood. The receptors shown here come from a man aged 45-65 years with Graves' ophthalmopathy. CDR3s include the opening cysteine and the closing phenylalanine or tryptophan. A D gene is named only where the DNA matches it firmly. Not every row has a clone size; where given, it reads once, few, many or a size class.

size	J	D	V	length	CDR3	DNA
few	TRBJ2-3	TRBD1	TRBV7-3	14	CASSSDRAPDTQYF	TGTGCCAGCAGCTCCGACAGGGCCCCAGATACGCAGTATTTT
many	TRBJ2-7	.	TRBV3-1	14	CASSHPRERRKQYF	TGTGCCAGCAGCCATCCCCGAGAACGGAGGAAGCAGTACTTC
many	TRBJ2-1	TRBD2	TRBV28	16	CASSLGGTRYYNEQFF	TGTGCCAGCAGTTTGGGTGGGACTAGGTACTACAATGAGCAGTTCTTC
few	TRBJ2-5	.	TRBV29-1	14	CSVETAGTTGTQYF	TGCAGCGTTGAGACCGCAGGGACAACAGGGACCCAGTACTTC
.	TRBJ2-3	TRBD2	TRBV7-6	17	CASSLGSSGPLPDTQYF	TGTGCCAGCAGCTTAGGGTCTAGCGGGCCCTTACCAGATACGCAGTATTTT
many	TRBJ1-1	.	TRBV7-3	15	CASSLIPVLNTEAFF	TGTGCCAGCAGCTTAATTCCGGTTCTGAACACTGAAGCTTTCTTT
many	TRBJ2-5	.	TRBV15	15	CATSRDPSSQETQYF	TGTGCCACCAGCAGAGACCCTTCTAGCCAAGAGACCCAGTACTTC
few	TRBJ1-1	TRBD1	TRBV7-9	15	CASSLRDRGRSEAFF	TGTGCCAGCAGCTTGAGAGACAGGGGAAGGTCTGAAGCTTTCTTT
many	TRBJ2-7	TRBD2	TRBV7-9	13	CASSSGTSYEQYF	TGTGCCAGCAGCTCGGGGACTAGCTACGAGCAGTACTTC
many	TRBJ2-1	TRBD1	TRBV7-9	16	CASRWDSASSYNEQFF	TGTGCCAGCAGATGGGACAGCGCGAGCTCCTACAATGAGCAGTTCTTC
many	TRBJ2-1	.	TRBV5-6	14	CASSLVSGHNEQFF	TGTGCCAGCAGCTTGGTTTCAGGCCACAATGAGCAGTTCTTC
many	TRBJ2-3	.	TRBV28	16	CASSPYSGAFQDTQYF	TGTGCCAGCAGTCCCTATAGCGGCGCTTTTCAAGATACGCAGTATTTT
.	TRBJ2-3	.	TRBV20-1	15	CSARERRAGTDTQYF	TGCAGTGCTAGAGAGAGGAGGGCCGGAACAGATACGCAGTATTTT
.	TRBJ2-1	TRBD2	TRBV7-9	14	CASSWTSGDNEQFF	TGTGCCAGCAGCTGGACTAGCGGGGACAATGAGCAGTTCTTC
few	TRBJ2-4	TRBD2	TRBV5-6	15	CASSLVTSGEGIQYF	TGTGCCAGCAGCTTGGTTACCAGCGGGGAAGGCATTCAGTACTTC
.	TRBJ1-2	.	TRBV27	14	CASGESGDNYGYTF	TGTGCCAGCGGAGAGTCCGGAGATAACTATGGCTACACCTTC
.	TRBJ2-2	.	TRBV7-6	15	CASSSARGNTGELFF	TGTGCCAGCAGCTCCGCCCGGGGGAACACCGGGGAGCTGTTTTTT
many	TRBJ1-5	TRBD1	TRBV30	14	CAYLPGTGNQPQHF	TGTGCCTATCTTCCCGGGACAGGCAATCAGCCCCAGCATTTT
many	TRBJ1-2	.	TRBV30	13	CAWSYGGDYGYTF	TGTGCCTGGAGTTATGGGGGCGACTATGGCTACACCTTC
many	TRBJ2-7	.	TRBV2	15	CASSENGPAPFEQYF	TGTGCCAGCAGTGAAAATGGGCCAGCTCCATTCGAGCAGTACTTC
.	TRBJ2-3	.	TRBV2	15	CASRGGRTNTDTQYF	TGTGCCAGCAGGGGGGGTAGGACGAACACAGATACGCAGTATTTT
.	TRBJ1-6	TRBD1	TRBV9	15	CASSFRDRENSPLHF	TGTGCCAGCAGCTTCCGGGACAGGGAGAACTCACCCCTCCACTTT
.	TRBJ1-1	.	TRBV28	12	CASRTGTTGAFF	TGTGCCAGCAGGACCGGGACGACTGGAGCTTTCTTT
.	TRBJ1-6	TRBD1	TRBV6-2/TRBV6-3	16	CASSFSDRGYNSPLHF	TGTGCCAGCAGTTTCTCGGACAGGGGGTATAATTCACCCCTCCACTTT
many	TRBJ2-5	TRBD2	TRBV27	15	CASSFSGRAGETQYF	TGTGCCAGCAGTTTTAGCGGGAGGGCCGGAGAGACCCAGTACTTC
many	TRBJ2-2	.	TRBV12-3/TRBV12-4	15	CASSLAGGGTGELFF	TGTGCCAGCAGTTTAGCGGGAGGAGGAACCGGGGAGCTGTTTTTT
few	TRBJ1-5	.	TRBV7-2	16	CASSLVRGVGNQPQHF	TGTGCCAGCAGCTTAGTTCGGGGAGTCGGCAATCAGCCCCAGCATTTT
many	TRBJ1-1	TRBD1	TRBV6-1	16	CASRTRTGAGNTEAFF	TGTGCCAGCAGAACTCGAACAGGGGCTGGGAACACTGAAGCTTTCTTT
.	TRBJ2-5	.	TRBV28	12	CASSRVQETQYF	TGTGCCAGCAGTCGGGTCCAGGAGACCCAGTACTTC
.	TRBJ2-7	.	TRBV6-1	14	CASSEATDGYEQYF	TGTGCCAGCAGCGAAGCTACAGATGGGTACGAGCAGTACTTC
many	TRBJ2-7	.	TRBV28	14	CASSSRVGLSEQYF	TGTGCCAGCAGCAGTAGGGTTGGGCTGAGTGAGCAGTACTTC
few	TRBJ2-1	.	TRBV27	13	CASSTNSYNEQFF	TGTGCCAGTTCGACTAACTCCTACAATGAGCAGTTCTTC
.	TRBJ2-5	.	TRBV15	13	CATIGGEQETQYF	TGTGCCACTATTGGCGGCGAGCAAGAGACCCAGTACTTC
many	TRBJ1-1	.	TRBV19	16	CASRPGQLRMNTEAFF	TGTGCCAGTAGACCGGGACAACTGAGAATGAACACTGAAGCTTTCTTT
few	TRBJ1-4	TRBD1	TRBV28	14	CASATGGFNEKLFF	TGTGCCAGCGCTACAGGGGGCTTTAATGAAAAACTGTTTTTT
few	TRBJ2-2	TRBD2	TRBV28	17	CASSTLGLARGTGELFF	TGTGCCAGCAGTACGCTGGGACTAGCTAGGGGCACCGGGGAGCTGTTTTTT
.	TRBJ2-2	.	TRBV7-9	14	CASSLGPGVGELFF	TGTGCCAGCAGCCTGGGGCCAGGAGTCGGGGAGCTGTTTTTT
many	TRBJ1-1	TRBD1	TRBV5-1	15	CASSLETGGSTEAFF	TGCGCCAGCAGCTTGGAAACAGGGGGTTCTACTGAAGCTTTCTTT
many	TRBJ2-5	.	TRBV11-1	13	CASSSDPQETQYF	TGTGCCAGCAGCTCCGACCCCCAAGAGACCCAGTACTTC
many	TRBJ2-7	.	TRBV2	13	CASSGSRGYEQYF	TGTGCCAGCAGTGGAAGCAGAGGCTACGAGCAGTACTTC
many	TRBJ2-3	.	TRBV2	14	CATEVQEREDTQYF	TGTGCCACGGAGGTCCAGGAACGGGAAGATACGCAGTATTTT
.	TRBJ2-4	.	TRBV19	16	CASSMRGAYGKNIQYF	TGTGCCAGTAGTATGAGGGGGGCGTACGGCAAAAACATTCAGTACTTC
many	TRBJ2-5	TRBD1	TRBV7-3	17	CASSLKGRDRGLETQYF	TGTGCCAGCAGCTTAAAAGGCCGGGACAGGGGGCTGGAGACCCAGTACTTC
many	TRBJ2-3	TRBD2	TRBV5-8	17	CASSLAGLAGVTDTQYF	TGTGCCAGCAGCTTGGCGGGACTAGCGGGGGTCACAGATACGCAGTATTTT
many	TRBJ2-3	.	TRBV20-1	13	CSGWAAGTDTQYF	TGCAGTGGTTGGGCGGCCGGCACAGATACGCAGTATTTT
few	TRBJ2-5	.	TRBV5-8	17	CASSLVGRLGGAETQYF	TGTGCCAGCAGCTTGGTCGGGCGGTTGGGGGGCGCGGAGACCCAGTACTTC
.	TRBJ2-5	TRBD2	TRBV6-6	15	CASSYILAGQETQYF	TGTGCCAGCAGTTACATACTAGCGGGTCAAGAGACCCAGTACTTC
many	TRBJ2-1	TRBD2	TRBV20-1	12	CSSGGAYNEQFF	TGCAGTTCGGGGGGGGCCTACAATGAGCAGTTCTTC
few	TRBJ2-1	.	TRBV6-5	13	CASSYSSGNEQFF	TGTGCCAGCAGTTACTCGAGCGGGAATGAGCAGTTCTTC
.	TRBJ1-3	.	TRBV7-3	13	CASSRTLGNTIYF	TGTGCCAGCAGCCGGACATTGGGAAACACCATATATTTT
many	TRBJ1-1	.	TRBV30	12	CAWSVGGTAAFF	TGTGCCTGGAGTGTAGGGGGGACGGCGGCTTTCTTT
.	TRBJ2-2	TRBD1	TRBV12-5	15	CASGLIQGAAGELFF	TGTGCTAGTGGTTTGATTCAGGGGGCGGCCGGGGAGCTGTTTTTT